These 21 T cell receptor beta chains came from one sample sequenced in a study of beta chain features in type 1 diabetes. Study-wide points: Type 1 diabetes patients had TCRB CDR3s that were shorter (moderately but significantly so) in all four CD4+ subsets.

As every portion of the isolated RNA was reverse transcribed, the sequencing read expressed TCRB transcripts. Method: immunoSEQ multiplex PCR; TCRdb's copy keeps in-frame clones and lacks some. The repertoire has 300,000 to 400,000 clones, approximately 12% of them found once; the top ten carry over 0.014%. No cognate antigen is known for these TCRs. Sequenced material: naive CD4+ T cells from blood. These receptor sequences come from a woman younger than 35 with type 1 diabetes.

This clone has only a few counts. The CDR3 sequence is CASSIDPGIAKNIQYF. As DNA, the CDR3 is TGTGCCAGTAGTATAGACCCAGGGATTGCCAAAAACATTCAGTACTTC. V usage is TRBV19 and J usage is TRBJ2-4; weak D call: TRBD1 (5 bases). With 0 bases removed from V and 1 base from J, the gap between germline ends came to 10 bases. Germline V gene lookup returns CDR1 LNHDA and CDR2 SQIVND (reference sequence). This CDR3 comprises 16 residues.

The rearrangement uses TRBV7-8 and TRBJ1-4; weak D call: TRBD1 (6 bases). The CDR3 has 12 amino acids. CDR1 is SGHVS, CDR2 FQNEAQ, per germline. Trimming pared 5 bases from V and 15 bases from J, leaving 16 bases between. Written as DNA, the CDR3 is TGTGCCAGCAGCCTTACAGGGTCGCAATTGTTTTTT. As protein: CASSLTGSQLFF. Full variable domain (rest looked up from reference TRBV7-8 and TRBJ1-4): GAGVSQSPRYKVAKRGQDVALRCDPISGHVSLFWYQQALGQGPEFLTYFQNEAQLDKSGLPSDRFFAERPEGSVSTLKIQRTQQEDSAVYLCASSLTGSQLFFGSGTQLSVL.

Only a few counts were recorded for this clone. The rearrangement joins TRBV6-6 to TRBJ2-5; 8 bases agree with TRBD1. The CDR3 is 15 amino acids. Germline CDR1 is MNHNY and CDR2 is SVGAGI (reference sequence). The ends lost 5 bases at V and 5 bases at J; junction bases unmatched: 10. The CDR3 DNA is TGTGCCAGCAGTAAACGGACAGGGTATCGCGAGACCCAGTACTTC. Its protein is CASSKRTGYRETQYF.

This clone was seen a handful of times. This chain joins TRBV7-9 and TRBJ2-1, with 7 bases lining up with TRBD1. The CDR3 sequence is 14 residues long. V was pared by 4 bases and J by 4 bases, with 4 bases of the junction left unmatched. Germline V gives CDR1 SEHNR, CDR2 FQNEAQ (reference sequence). The DNA for the CDR3 is TGTGCCAGCAGCTCCCCAGGGGGTTACAATGAGCAGTTCTTC. As protein: CASSSPGGYNEQFF. Together with reference TRBV7-9 and TRBJ2-1, the CDR3 gives the full variable domain: DTGVSQNPRHKITKRGQNVTFRCDPISEHNRLYWYRQTLGQGPEFLTYFQNEAQLEKSRLLSDRFSAERPKGSFSTLEIQRTEQGDSAMYLCASSSPGGYNEQFFGPGTRLTVL.

This clone was detected a few times. This chain joins TRBV28 and TRBJ1-2; no clear D. Germline CDR1 MDHEN, CDR2 SYDVKM. The CDR3 runs to 14 residues. Deletions cut 10 bases from V and 3 bases from J, with 18 bases between. Here the CDR3 reads CAIADTGSYYGYTF. The CDR3 DNA reads as TGTGCCATCGCCGATACCGGGAGTTACTATGGCTACACCTTC.

The J gene is TRBJ2-5, the V gene TRBV5-6; 9 positions match TRBD1. The CDR3 runs to 12 residues. The junction had 5 bases not matched to a gene; V was cut back by 7 bases and J by 7 bases. Germline V lookup: CDR1 SGHDT, CDR2 YYEEEE. The CDR3 nucleotides are TGTGCCAGCGGTAGACAGGGGGGGACCCAGTACTTC. It is translated as CASGRQGGTQYF.

There are a few counts of this clone. This chain connects TRBV11-2 to TRBJ2-5, with D uncertain. This CDR3 region has 13 residues. Germline V lookup: CDR1 SGHAT, CDR2 FQNNGV. Trimming removed 1 base from V and 1 base from J, with 4 bases in between. Here the CDR3 reads CASSLVLQETQYF. The CDR3 region has the DNA TGTGCCAGCAGCTTAGTCCTCCAAGAGACCCAGTACTTC.

Only a few counts were recorded for this clone. The V call is TRBV19, the J call TRBJ1-2; D gene ambiguous. The V and J ends lost 2 bases and 6 bases respectively, with 19 bases between them. Germline V gene lookup returns CDR1 LNHDA and CDR2 SQIVND (reference sequence). The CDR3 loop spans 16 amino acids. The CDR3 DNA reads as TGTGCCAGTAGTATATCGGACTTGACGGTACCTGATGGCTACACCTTC. It specifies CASSISDLTVPDGYTF. Looking up the rest from reference TRBV19 and TRBJ1-2 gives the full variable domain: DGGITQSPKYLFRKEGQNVTLSCEQNLNHDAMYWYRQDPGQGLRLIYYSQIVNDFQKGDIAEGYSVSREKKESFPLTVTSAQKNPTAFYLCASSISDLTVPDGYTFGSGTRLTVV.

This clone came up a few times. The V call is TRBV14, the J call TRBJ2-4, with a tentative D call TRBD1 (6 bases). CDR1 SGHDN and CDR2 FVKESK come from the germline V gene. V lost 4 bases and J 7 bases, leaving 11 bases between the germline ends. The CDR3 has 13 residues. The CDR3 DNA is TGTGCCAGCAGCCTCGACAGGTTTAACATTCAGTACTTC. As protein: CASSLDRFNIQYF.

The rearrangement uses TRBV4-1 and TRBJ2-1; the match to TRBD2 covers 11 bases. CDR3 length equals 16 residues. Germline lookup yields CDR1 MGHRA and CDR2 YSYEKL. V dropped 1 base and J dropped 9; count of bases not matched to a gene: 8. CDR3 nucleotides: TGCGCCAGCAGCCAAGGACTAGCGGGGACTTTTGGTGAGCAGTTCTTC. This codes for CASSQGLAGTFGEQFF.

The rearrangement uses TRBV5-4 and TRBJ2-3; the D gene is possibly TRBD2 (5 bases). The CDR3 has 14 amino acids. Trimming stripped 6 bases from V and 6 bases from J, with 17 bases between. Germline lookup yields CDR1 SGHNT and CDR2 YYREEE (reference sequence). CDR3 nucleotides: TGTGCCAGCAACCGACGGGATACCGTTGATACGCAGTATTTT. Translating gives CASNRRDTVDTQYF.

The V call is TRBV2, the J call TRBJ2-7, with a weak D call TRBD2 (5 bases). The CDR3 is 12 residues long. The V and J ends lost 5 bases and 3 bases respectively, with 8 bases between them. Germline loops: CDR1 SNHLY, CDR2 FYNNEI. CDR3 amino acids: CASSILGYEQYV. DNA of the CDR3: TGTGCCAGCAGTATACTAGGCTACGAGCAGTACGTC.

The rearrangement joins TRBV6-1 to TRBJ2-7, with 9 bases matching TRBD1. The CDR3 runs to 14 residues. V shed 3 bases, J shed 8 bases, and the junction held 8 bases outside the gene matches. Germline CDR1 and CDR2: MNHNS and SASEGT. CDR3 nucleotides: TGTGCCAGCAGTGACTGGACAGGGGTAAGGAAGCAGTACTTC. As protein: CASSDWTGVRKQYF.

The chain couples TRBV4-1 to TRBJ2-5, with 7 bases that match TRBD2. CDR3 length: 16 residues. CDR1 and CDR2 (germline): MGHRA, YSYEKL. Trimming removed 4 bases from V and 5 bases from J; junction bases left unmatched: 13. The chain's CDR3 is CASSLTPLGGWETQYF. The CDR3 DNA reads TGCGCCAGCAGCCTAACCCCTCTGGGGGGGTGGGAGACCCAGTACTTC.

This clone was found a few times. The chain recombines TRBV7-9 with TRBJ2-2; D is unresolved. Per germline, CDR1 SEHNR and CDR2 FQNEAQ (reference sequence). The CDR3 has 13 residues. V lost 4 bases and J 2 bases, leaving 5 bases between the germline ends. The CDR3 nucleotides read TGTGCCAGCAGCTACCTAAACACCGGGGAGCTGTTTTTT. This gives the protein CASSYLNTGELFF. Complete variable domain (other parts from reference TRBV7-9 and TRBJ2-2): DTGVSQNPRHKITKRGQNVTFRCDPISEHNRLYWYRQTLGQGPEFLTYFQNEAQLEKSRLLSDRFSAERPKGSFSTLEIQRTEQGDSAMYLCASSYLNTGELFFGEGSRLTVL.

The J gene is TRBJ2-7, the V gene TRBV28; 7 positions match TRBD1. The CDR3 contains 14 residues. Germline CDR1 reads MDHEN; CDR2 reads SYDVKM. Unmatched junction bases numbered 6, after V lost 5 bases and J lost 2 bases. Here the CDR3 reads CASSTGTVPYEQYV. The CDR3 DNA follows: TGTGCCAGCAGTACCGGGACAGTTCCCTACGAGCAGTACGTC.

This clone was counted between two and nine times. The V gene is TRBV2, the J gene TRBJ2-7; 12 bases align to TRBD2. Per germline, CDR1 SNHLY and CDR2 FYNNEI. V lost 6 bases to trimming and J lost 3 bases; unmatched junction nucleotides: 3. The CDR3 contains 14 residues. The CDR3: CASRETSGSYEQYF. The CDR3 nucleotides are TGTGCCAGCAGAGAGACTAGCGGGAGCTACGAGCAGTACTTC.

This clone was detected a few times. The gene calls are TRBV29-1 and TRBJ2-1; 10 bases match TRBD2. Trimming took 4 bases from V and 4 from J; bases not matched to a gene: 7. Germline-derived CDR1 and CDR2 are SQVTM and ANQGSEA. The CDR3 sequence is 15 residues long. The CDR3 bases are TGCAGCGTTGTTAGTCTAGCGGGAGCTTACAATGAGCAGTTCTTC. Protein product: CSVVSLAGAYNEQFF.

The count of this clone is one. J is TRBJ1-1 and V is TRBV9, with D possibly being TRBD1 (6 bases). The CDR3 covers 14 residues. V lost 4 bases, J lost 5 bases, and 15 bases lay in between. CDR1 SGDLS and CDR2 YYNGEE come from the germline V gene. The CDR3 DNA reads as TGTGCCAGCAGCTTTACAGGGCTATCGACTGAAGCTTTCTTT. Protein sequence: CASSFTGLSTEAFF.

This clone was seen a handful of times. The V gene is TRBV7-3, the J gene TRBJ2-2; 10 bases agree with TRBD1. In germline, CDR1 is SGHTA, CDR2 FQGTGA. The CDR3 runs to 17 residues. The junction had 7 bases not matched to a gene; V was cut back by 2 bases and J by 4 bases. In DNA, the CDR3 is TGTGCCAGCAGCTTATTCGGGACAGGGGCCGGCACCGGGGAGCTGTTTTTT. Its translation: CASSLFGTGAGTGELFF. The whole variable domain, filled in from reference TRBV7-3 and TRBJ2-2, reads GAGVSQTPSNKVTEKGKYVELRCDPISGHTALYWYRQSLGQGPEFLIYFQGTGAADDSGLPNDRFFAVRPEGSVSTLKIQRTERGDSAVYLCASSLFGTGAGTGELFFGEGSRLTVL.

This clone has just a few counts. The rearrangement uses TRBV29-1 and TRBJ2-5, with TRBD1 matching over 8 bases. Germline V gene data show CDR1 as SQVTM and CDR2 as ANQGSEA. The length of the CDR3 is 15 residues. Germline trimming cut 0 bases from V and 7 bases from J; bases unmatched to any gene: 10. CDR3 DNA sequence: TGCAGCGTTGAAGATTTCGGACAGGGAGTGGGGACCCAGTACTTC. Its protein product is CSVEDFGQGVGTQYF.